These T cell receptor beta chains were read from a single sample in a study of blood T cell repertoires in COVID-19. Sequencing was performed with immunoSEQ multiplex PCR; in TCRdb, only in-frame clones are kept and a portion is missing. The sample carries around 200,000 clones, about 88% recorded once. Sample: peripheral blood. The receptors were sampled from a man between 35 and 55 years old with active or convalescent COVID-19. The CDR3 runs from the conserved cysteine through the conserved F or W. Each record gives: clone size, CDR3 length, V gene, J gene, D gene, CDR3 DNA, CDR3 protein. The D gene is left open where the match is weak. Not all rows give a size; the values are once, few, many and, for expanded clones, a class.

clone_size: .; cdr3_length: 16; v_call: TRBV6-1; j_call: TRBJ1-6; d_call: TRBD1; cdr3_nt: TGTGCCAGCAGTGAAGAAGGGGGCAGGAATAATTCACCCCTCCACTTT; cdr3_aa: CASSEEGGRNNSPLHF
clone_size: .; cdr3_length: 16; v_call: TRBV6-1; j_call: TRBJ1-2; d_call: TRBD1; cdr3_nt: TGTGCCAGCAGTGTCCTAACCAGGGGGCTCAACTATGGCTACACCTTC; cdr3_aa: CASSVLTRGLNYGYTF
clone_size: .; cdr3_length: 17; v_call: TRBV3-1/TRBV3-2; j_call: TRBJ1-6; d_call: .; cdr3_nt: TGTGCCAGCAGCCAAGACTCGGTCGGGGGTTATAATTCACCCCTCCACTTT; cdr3_aa: CASSQDSVGGYNSPLHF
clone_size: .; cdr3_length: 16; v_call: TRBV10-2; j_call: TRBJ2-5; d_call: TRBD2; cdr3_nt: TGCGCCAGCAGTGAGGGGCTAGCGGGGGGCCAGGTGACCCAGTACTTC; cdr3_aa: CASSEGLAGGQVTQYF
clone_size: .; cdr3_length: 15; v_call: TRBV15; j_call: TRBJ1-1; d_call: .; cdr3_nt: TGTGCCACCAGCAGATCCCTAGACAGGAACACTGAAGCTTTCTTT; cdr3_aa: CATSRSLDRNTEAFF
clone_size: .; cdr3_length: 15; v_call: TRBV11-3; j_call: TRBJ2-1; d_call: TRBD2; cdr3_nt: TGTGCCAGCAGCTCTCGGGGGGGCCTCTCCAATGAGCAGTTCTTC; cdr3_aa: CASSSRGGLSNEQFF
clone_size: .; cdr3_length: 15; v_call: TRBV5-1; j_call: TRBJ2-1; d_call: TRBD2; cdr3_nt: TGCGCCAGCAGCCCCGGACTAGCGTGGGCCAATGAGCAGTTCTTC; cdr3_aa: CASSPGLAWANEQFF
clone_size: .; cdr3_length: 11; v_call: TRBV30; j_call: TRBJ1-2; d_call: .; cdr3_nt: TGTGCCTGGCAAAGAGGCTATGGCTACACCTTC; cdr3_aa: CAWQRGYGYTF
clone_size: .; cdr3_length: 14; v_call: TRBV19; j_call: TRBJ1-5; d_call: TRBD1; cdr3_nt: TGTGCCAGTAGTCCGGGACAGGGCAATCAGCCCCAGCATTTT; cdr3_aa: CASSPGQGNQPQHF
clone_size: .; cdr3_length: 14; v_call: TRBV28; j_call: TRBJ2-7; d_call: .; cdr3_nt: TGTGCCAGCAGTTTTCCAGGGGCACCCTACGAGCAGTACTTC; cdr3_aa: CASSFPGAPYEQYF
clone_size: .; cdr3_length: 13; v_call: TRBV6-6; j_call: TRBJ2-1; d_call: .; cdr3_nt: TGTGCCAGCAGTCCCCTGGACAACCGTGAGCAGTTCTTC; cdr3_aa: CASSPLDNREQFF
clone_size: .; cdr3_length: 15; v_call: TRBV11-3; j_call: TRBJ2-5; d_call: .; cdr3_nt: TGTGCCAGCAGCTGGATTGACAGCGCGCGGGAGACCCAGTACTTC; cdr3_aa: CASSWIDSARETQYF
clone_size: .; cdr3_length: 15; v_call: TRBV19; j_call: TRBJ1-1; d_call: TRBD1; cdr3_nt: TGTGCCAGTAGTATCCTTGGGACAGAGAACACTGAAGCTTTCTTT; cdr3_aa: CASSILGTENTEAFF
clone_size: .; cdr3_length: 15; v_call: TRBV30; j_call: TRBJ1-3; d_call: .; cdr3_nt: TGTGCCTGGAGTGGTTTTGAGGGTACTGGAAACACCATATATTTT; cdr3_aa: CAWSGFEGTGNTIYF
clone_size: .; cdr3_length: 12; v_call: TRBV29-1; j_call: TRBJ1-1; d_call: .; cdr3_nt: TGCAGCGTTGACGAGTGGAACACTGAAGCTTTCTTT; cdr3_aa: CSVDEWNTEAFF
clone_size: .; cdr3_length: 14; v_call: TRBV7-6; j_call: TRBJ2-1; d_call: TRBD1; cdr3_nt: TGTGCCAGCAGCAACCGGGACAGGTGGAATGAGCAGTTCTTC; cdr3_aa: CASSNRDRWNEQFF
clone_size: .; cdr3_length: 13; v_call: TRBV28; j_call: TRBJ1-6; d_call: .; cdr3_nt: TGTGCCAGCAGTCCGACAGTTCTTCCACCCCTCCACTTT; cdr3_aa: CASSPTVLPPLHF
clone_size: .; cdr3_length: 14; v_call: TRBV18; j_call: TRBJ1-2; d_call: TRBD1; cdr3_nt: TGTGCCAGCTCACCAAGGGACAGGAACCATGGCTACACCTTC; cdr3_aa: CASSPRDRNHGYTF
clone_size: .; cdr3_length: 15; v_call: TRBV6-5; j_call: TRBJ2-5; d_call: .; cdr3_nt: TGTGCCAGCAGCCCCTTAAGGGGTCATCAAGAGACCCAGTACTTC; cdr3_aa: CASSPLRGHQETQYF
clone_size: .; cdr3_length: 14; v_call: TRBV7-3; j_call: TRBJ2-7; d_call: TRBD1; cdr3_nt: TGTGCCAGCAGCAAGGGACAGGGTTCGTACGAGCAGTACTTC; cdr3_aa: CASSKGQGSYEQYF
clone_size: .; cdr3_length: 17; v_call: TRBV19; j_call: TRBJ1-6; d_call: TRBD1; cdr3_nt: TGTGCCAGTAGTATAGATTCCTGGACAGGGGTTAATTCACCCCTCCACTTT; cdr3_aa: CASSIDSWTGVNSPLHF
clone_size: .; cdr3_length: 17; v_call: TRBV19; j_call: TRBJ1-3; d_call: .; cdr3_nt: TGTGCCAGTCAGGAGGGCTCGACAAGCCTAGCTGGAAACACCATATATTTT; cdr3_aa: CASQEGSTSLAGNTIYF
clone_size: once; cdr3_length: 14; v_call: TRBV10-3; j_call: TRBJ1-1; d_call: .; cdr3_nt: TGTGCCATCAGCGCAGACACCCTCAGGACTGAAGCTTTCTTT; cdr3_aa: CAISADTLRTEAFF
clone_size: .; cdr3_length: 15; v_call: TRBV5-4; j_call: TRBJ1-2; d_call: .; cdr3_nt: TGTGCCAGCAGCTTGGAGCCAGGGGAGTTATATGGCTACACCTTC; cdr3_aa: CASSLEPGELYGYTF
clone_size: .; cdr3_length: 13; v_call: TRBV5-6; j_call: TRBJ2-1; d_call: .; cdr3_nt: TGTGCCAGCAGCACGACGGGTGCCAATGAGCAGTTCTTC; cdr3_aa: CASSTTGANEQFF
clone_size: many; cdr3_length: 16; v_call: TRBV2; j_call: TRBJ1-5; d_call: .; cdr3_nt: TGTGCCAGCAGACCCCATAGAGGACAGAGCAATCAGCCCCAGCATTTT; cdr3_aa: CASRPHRGQSNQPQHF
clone_size: .; cdr3_length: 16; v_call: TRBV7-9; j_call: TRBJ1-4; d_call: TRBD1; cdr3_nt: TGTGCCAGCAGCGCGGACAGGGGGCGGACTAATGAAAAACTGTTTTTT; cdr3_aa: CASSADRGRTNEKLFF
clone_size: .; cdr3_length: 14; v_call: TRBV30; j_call: TRBJ2-7; d_call: TRBD1; cdr3_nt: TGTGCCTGGAGGCCGGGACAGGCAACTCACGAGCAGTACTTC; cdr3_aa: CAWRPGQATHEQYF
clone_size: .; cdr3_length: 15; v_call: TRBV19; j_call: TRBJ1-5; d_call: .; cdr3_nt: TGTGCCAGTAGCCAGGGGTTAGGACGAAATCAGCCCCAGCATTTT; cdr3_aa: CASSQGLGRNQPQHF
clone_size: .; cdr3_length: 14; v_call: TRBV5-8; j_call: TRBJ1-1; d_call: .; cdr3_nt: TGTGCCAGCAGCATCCACTCGGGGAACACTGAAGCTTTCTTT; cdr3_aa: CASSIHSGNTEAFF
clone_size: .; cdr3_length: 21; v_call: TRBV19; j_call: TRBJ2-2; d_call: TRBD2; cdr3_nt: TGTGCCAGTAGTTCCGGAGGGACTAGCGGACGACCTGATAGAAACACCGGGGAGCTGTTTTTT; cdr3_aa: CASSSGGTSGRPDRNTGELFF
clone_size: .; cdr3_length: 14; v_call: TRBV7-3; j_call: TRBJ1-3; d_call: .; cdr3_nt: TGTGCCAGCAGCCCCCAGGGAGGGGGAAACACCATATATTTT; cdr3_aa: CASSPQGGGNTIYF
clone_size: .; cdr3_length: 17; v_call: TRBV11-2; j_call: TRBJ2-6; d_call: .; cdr3_nt: TGTGCCAGCAGCTTAGAAATGGGAGGTCCAGGGGCCAACGTCCTGACTTTC; cdr3_aa: CASSLEMGGPGANVLTF
clone_size: .; cdr3_length: 12; v_call: TRBV6-6; j_call: TRBJ2-1; d_call: .; cdr3_nt: TGTGCCAGCAGTTACCAGGGGTATGAGCAGTTCTTC; cdr3_aa: CASSYQGYEQFF
clone_size: .; cdr3_length: 16; v_call: TRBV4-1; j_call: TRBJ2-7; d_call: .; cdr3_nt: TGCGCCAGCAGCCCCGACAAAGGCAGGGGCAAATACGAGCAGTACTTC; cdr3_aa: CASSPDKGRGKYEQYF
clone_size: .; cdr3_length: 16; v_call: TRBV4-2; j_call: TRBJ1-4; d_call: .; cdr3_nt: TGTGCCAGCAGCCAAGGCGGTGAAGGGAGTAATGAAAAACTGTTTTTT; cdr3_aa: CASSQGGEGSNEKLFF
clone_size: .; cdr3_length: 14; v_call: TRBV3-1/TRBV3-2; j_call: TRBJ1-1; d_call: TRBD1; cdr3_nt: TGTGCCAGCAGCCAGACAGGGGGCACGACTGAAGCTTTCTTT; cdr3_aa: CASSQTGGTTEAFF
clone_size: .; cdr3_length: 15; v_call: TRBV7-2; j_call: TRBJ1-1; d_call: TRBD1; cdr3_nt: TGTGCCAGCACCCTACTTGGACAGGGAAGCACTGAAGCTTTCTTT; cdr3_aa: CASTLLGQGSTEAFF
clone_size: once; cdr3_length: 14; v_call: TRBV27; j_call: TRBJ2-5; d_call: TRBD1; cdr3_nt: TGTGCCAGCACGGGACAGGGGATGGGAGAGACCCAGTACTTC; cdr3_aa: CASTGQGMGETQYF
clone_size: .; cdr3_length: 15; v_call: TRBV3-1/TRBV3-2; j_call: TRBJ1-1; d_call: TRBD1; cdr3_nt: TGTGCCAGCAGCCATAGGGGGCCCGGGAACACTGAAGCTTTCTTT; cdr3_aa: CASSHRGPGNTEAFF